This T cell receptor (beta chain) appears in the sequencing data of a study of blood T cell repertoires in COVID-19. Study summary: In each case, the material was cDNA or gDNA derived from T cells, B-cell-depleted T cells, or PBMCs.

The germline CDR1 and CDR2 sequences are SGHTA and FQGNSA. Trimming stripped 5 bases from V and 4 bases from J, with 14 bases between. This CDR3 is 14 amino acids long. As handled by the study authors: Reference gene primers were amplified, and this amplification served to estimate nucleated cell counts. Only in-frame clones appear in the TCRdb table, and some are missing; sequencing was by immunoSEQ multiplex PCR. V and J calls plus clone size are reproduced from that table; the DNA served to infer D and trimming. The sample lists under 400,000 clones; approximately 88% were seen once. Sequenced sample: peripheral blood. The TCR comes from a woman in her 30s with COVID-19, enrolled during active disease. V gene TRBV7-2 combines with J gene TRBJ1-2; D gene uncertain. The CDR3: CASSPRGQIYGYTF. As DNA, the CDR3 is TGTGCCAGCAGCCCCCGAGGGCAGATCTATGGCTACACCTTC.